A single T cell receptor (beta chain) is shown here with its context. This entry belongs to a study of T cells in localized non-small cell lung cancer. Profiling relied on immunoSEQ multiplex PCR, and the TCRdb table lists in-frame clones only, not all of them. The sample carries roughly 21,000 clones, around 90% recorded once. With 3 bases removed from V and 4 bases from J, the gap between germline ends came to 9 bases. Germline V gives CDR1 PRHDT, CDR2 FYEKMQ (reference sequence). The CDR3 has 13 residues. This TCR derives from a male donor aged 60 or over with stage II lung adenocarcinoma. J is TRBJ1-1 and V is TRBV13; D is ambiguous. The source was peripheral blood mononuclear cells, collected before any cancer treatment. CDR3 DNA sequence: TGTGCCAGCAGCTTGTCCCAAAGCACTGAAGCTTTCTTT. Amino acid sequence: CASSLSQSTEAFF.